This TCR beta chain came from a study of blood T cell repertoires in COVID-19. Study at large: Samples came from the United States, Italy and Spain, spanning acute and convalescent COVID-19. PBMCs, B-cell-depleted T cells, or T cells provided the cDNA or gDNA that made up the material.

The CDR3 covers 21 residues. V lost 2 bases and J lost 5, with 34 bases in between. CDR1 and CDR2 from the germline V gene are MNHEY and SMNVEV (reference sequence). This clone appeared a single time. Per the original data handling: The authors estimated nucleated cell counts from reference gene primer amplification. The assay was immunoSEQ multiplex PCR, and TCRdb's table has in-frame clones only and misses some. V and J calls and clone size are given by that table; D and trimming were obtained from the DNA. In the table there are over 200,000 clones, around 81% of which are singletons. Cohorts were based on clinical histories the participants reported.

The clonotype originates from a woman in her forties or fifties with acute COVID-19. The specimen was PBMCs or T cells enriched from blood (not recorded which). The chain employs TRBV27 and TRBJ2-7, with D possibly being TRBD2 (7 bases). This chain's CDR3 is CASSLAASRGVGGGHGHEQYF. The CDR3 region has the DNA TGTGCCAGCAGTTTAGCGGCCTCCCGGGGGGTAGGCGGGGGCCATGGTCACGAGCAGTACTTC.